The present TCR beta chain was sequenced within a study of T cells in Graves' hyperthyroidism and ophthalmopathy. Points from the study as a whole: Most thyroid-expanded clonotypes above 0.001 were also found in blood.

The source material, RNA transcripts, was used to amplify TCR beta CDR3 regions. The HTBI primer set was used in a first-round RT-PCR of the TCR CDR3. MiXCR was run by TCRdb on the multiplex PCR reads, yielding one entry per CDR3 protein. The sample lists 390,000 or so distinct CDR3 sequences; roughly 14% were seen once. Trimming cost V 3 bases and J 6 bases; bases outside gene matches: 10. Germline-derived CDR1 and CDR2 are MGHRA and YSYEKL. CDR3 length equals 17 residues. Remarks on this clonotype: Antigen unknown.

The sample consisted of blood. This TCR was sampled from a man aged 18 to 29 with Graves' ophthalmopathy. The chain couples TRBV4-1 to TRBJ2-1; 11 bases map to TRBD2. The CDR3 coding sequence is TGCGCCAGCAGCCAGGGACTAGCGGCCCCCGGGGGCAATGAGCAGTTCTTC. Its translation: CASSQGLAAPGGNEQFF.